A single sample gave rise to the 9 T cell receptor beta chains below, sequenced in a study of T cell changes during pregnancy in multiple sclerosis. The table came from immunoSEQ multiplex PCR; TCRdb's copy has only in-frame clones and leaves some out. The profile shows about 120,000 clones, around 93% of them singletons. Sequencing used peripheral blood, obtained before pregnancy. The receptors shown here come from a female donor with multiple sclerosis, enrolled in a pregnancy study.

V and J are TRBV19 and TRBJ1-1; D gene unclear. Germline CDR1 and CDR2: LNHDA and SQIVND (reference sequence). The V end lost 4 bases, the J end lost 5 bases, and 17 bases lay between the germline ends. The CDR3 consists of 15 residues. This CDR3 reads CASSNGAGGVTEAFF. CDR3 in DNA: TGTGCCAGTAGTAACGGTGCAGGAGGCGTGACTGAAGCTTTCTTT. Variable domain in full (rest from reference TRBV19 and TRBJ1-1): DGGITQSPKYLFRKEGQNVTLSCEQNLNHDAMYWYRQDPGQGLRLIYYSQIVNDFQKGDIAEGYSVSREKKESFPLTVTSAQKNPTAFYLCASSNGAGGVTEAFFGQGTRLTVV.

V gene TRBV5-1 combines with J gene TRBJ1-1, with 8 bases identical to TRBD1. This CDR3 comprises 16 residues. In germline, CDR1 is SGHRS, CDR2 YFSETQ. J lost 4 bases, V lost 3 bases, and 11 bases had no gene match. The CDR3 DNA reads as TGCGCCAGCAGCTACAACAGGGGGGGTGTCGCCACTGAAGCTTTCTTT. It is translated as CASSYNRGGVATEAFF.

The J gene is TRBJ2-3, the V gene TRBV9; 9 bases align to TRBD1. Germline CDR1 is SGDLS and CDR2 is YYNGEE. After removal of 4 bases from V and 0 bases from J, the junction contained 3 bases not matched to a gene. The CDR3 consists of 15 residues. CDR3 DNA sequence: TGTGCCAGCAGCCTCGGGACAGGGAGCACAGATACGCAGTATTTT. The encoded protein is CASSLGTGSTDTQYF.

This chain joins TRBV9 and TRBJ2-7; TRBD2 matches at 11 bases. V was clipped by 0 bases and J by 0 bases; unmatched bases: 5. CDR3 length: 17 amino acids. Germline CDR1 SGDLS, CDR2 YYNGEE. The CDR3 DNA is TGTGCCAGCAGCGTAGGTGGACTAGCGGGTTCCTCCTACGAGCAGTACTTC. Its translation is CASSVGGLAGSSYEQYF.

The rearrangement uses TRBV5-1 and TRBJ2-1; TRBD2 matches at 9 bases. Trimming took 1 base from V and 6 from J; bases not matched to a gene: 20. There are 20 residues in the CDR3. Germline V gene lookup returns CDR1 SGHRS and CDR2 YFSETQ. The CDR3 DNA is TGCGCCAGCAGCTTGTCGGGCGGGACTAGCACGTTTCGATTATTCAATGAGCAGTTCTTC. It specifies CASSLSGGTSTFRLFNEQFF.

The chain combines TRBV4-2 with TRBJ2-7, with TRBD2 matching 9 bases. Germline V gene sequence: CDR1 LGHNA, CDR2 YNFKEQ. Germline trimming cut 1 base from V and 5 bases from J; bases unmatched to any gene: 12. This CDR3 spans 17 amino acids. The CDR3 is CASSQGVGAGGPDEQYF. The DNA of the CDR3 is TGTGCCAGCAGCCAAGGTGTGGGGGCGGGAGGGCCGGACGAGCAGTACTTC.

The rearrangement uses TRBV11-3 and TRBJ1-1; D call uncertain. Germline values: CDR1 SGHNT, CDR2 YENEEA. This CDR3 region has 13 residues. V was cut by 3 bases and J by 2 bases, with 7 bases left in between. The CDR3 sequence is CASSFSSNTEAFF. The CDR3 nucleotides are TGTGCCAGCAGCTTCTCGAGCAACACTGAAGCTTTCTTT.

The chain is built from TRBV7-2 and TRBJ2-7; TRBD2 matches 9 bases. V lost 2 bases, J lost 3 bases, and 5 bases stayed unmatched. Germline loops: CDR1 SGHTA, CDR2 FQGNSA. CDR3 length: 15 amino acids. This CDR3 reads CASSLRAGGVYEQYF. DNA of the CDR3: TGTGCCAGCAGCTTACGGGCGGGAGGGGTCTACGAGCAGTACTTC.

The V call is TRBV9, the J call TRBJ2-2; possible D gene TRBD1, 5 bases. Trimming took off 0 bases at V and 2 bases at J, with 11 bases between the two ends. The CDR3 consists of 16 residues. Germline loops: CDR1 SGDLS, CDR2 YYNGEE. The CDR3 coding sequence is TGTGCCAGCAGCGTAGGGTGGGGCGTAAACACCGGGGAGCTGTTTTTT. Its translation: CASSVGWGVNTGELFF.